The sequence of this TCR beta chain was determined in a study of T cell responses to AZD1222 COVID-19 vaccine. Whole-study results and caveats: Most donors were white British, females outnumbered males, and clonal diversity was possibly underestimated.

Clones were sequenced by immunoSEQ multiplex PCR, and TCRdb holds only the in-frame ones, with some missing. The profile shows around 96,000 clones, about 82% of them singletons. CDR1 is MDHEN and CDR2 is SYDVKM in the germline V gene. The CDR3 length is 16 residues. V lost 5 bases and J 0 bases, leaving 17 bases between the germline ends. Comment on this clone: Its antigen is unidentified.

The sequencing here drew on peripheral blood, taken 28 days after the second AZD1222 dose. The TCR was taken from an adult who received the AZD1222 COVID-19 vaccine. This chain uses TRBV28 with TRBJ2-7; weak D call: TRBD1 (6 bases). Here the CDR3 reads CASSPPQGQSSYEQYF. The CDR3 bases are TGTGCCAGCAGTCCACCTCAGGGGCAAAGCTCCTACGAGCAGTACTTC.